Listed below are T cell receptor beta chains from one sample, sequenced in a study of T cells in Graves' hyperthyroidism and ophthalmopathy. TCRdb processed the multiplex PCR reads anew with MiXCR; each CDR3 protein has one entry. The table shows roughly 200,000 distinct CDR3 sequences, with around 16% occurring only once. Sequencing was done on a sample of blood. These receptors came from a man aged 40-55 years with Graves' hyperthyroidism. CDR3s include the opening cysteine and the closing phenylalanine or tryptophan. The D gene is left open where the match is weak. The listing skips clone size in some rows; elsewhere it reads once, few, many or a size class.

v_call	d_call	j_call	clone_size	cdr3_nt	cdr3_aa
TRBV27	-	TRBJ1-5	many	TGTGCCAGCAGCCTGGACAGTAATAGCAATCAGCCCCAGCATTTT	CASSLDSNSNQPQHF
TRBV7-9	TRBD1	TRBJ2-1	-	TGTGCCAGCAGGAAAGGACAGGGGAAGAATGAGCAGTTCTTC	CASRKGQGKNEQFF
TRBV19	-	TRBJ1-2	-	TGTGCCAGTATCCCCCCGGGGGCGGAGGGCTATGGCTACACCTTC	CASIPPGAEGYGYTF
TRBV18	-	TRBJ2-7	many	TGTGCCAGCTCACCGGGACCAGAAGCAAGCGAGCAGTACTTC	CASSPGPEASEQYF
TRBV10-3	-	TRBJ1-1	many	TGTGCCATCAGTGAGTCACGAAACACTGAAGCTTTCTTT	CAISESRNTEAFF
TRBV20-1	-	TRBJ1-2	many	TGCAGTGCTAGAGAATACAGGAGCTACACCTTC	CSAREYRSYTF
TRBV15	TRBD1	TRBJ2-1	-	TGTGCCACCAGCAGGAGACAGGGGAACAATGAGCAGTTCTTC	CATSRRQGNNEQFF
TRBV24-1	-	TRBJ1-4	-	TGTGCCACCAGTTGGGGCGAAAAACTGTTTTTT	CATSWGEKLFF
TRBV7-2	-	TRBJ2-1	-	TGTGCCAGCAGCTTAGCGGGCAGGGAGAATGAGCAGTTCTTC	CASSLAGRENEQFF
TRBV6-1	-	TRBJ1-2	few	TGTGCCAGCAGTGAACAATCAGAGGGGGGCTACACCTTC	CASSEQSEGGYTF
TRBV5-5	-	TRBJ2-1	-	TGCGCCAGCAGCTCCGACATACTCAATGAGCAGTTCTTC	CASSSDILNEQFF
TRBV28	TRBD1	TRBJ1-2	many	TGTGCCAGCAATCTAGATGAGGGGGCGCATCGTGGCTACACCTTC	CASNLDEGAHRGYTF
TRBV20-1	-	TRBJ2-7	-	TGCAGTGCTAGTATGAAGGAAAATTTACGGGAGCAGTACTTC	CSASMKENLREQYF
TRBV7-3	-	TRBJ1-1	many	TGTGCCAGCAGCTCCTCCTATTTCGGCACTGAAGCTTTCTTT	CASSSSYFGTEAFF
TRBV6-1	-	TRBJ1-2	many	TGTGCCAGCAGTGAATTTGGCTACACCTTC	CASSEFGYTF
TRBV20-1	-	TRBJ1-6	many	TGCAGTGCTAGAGGTTTTCGGCAGTATAATTCACCCCTCCACTTT	CSARGFRQYNSPLHF
TRBV6-2/TRBV6-3	-	TRBJ2-1	many	TGTGCCAGCAGGAATAGGGGGAACTTTAACAATGAGCAGTTCTTC	CASRNRGNFNNEQFF
TRBV27	-	TRBJ2-7	few	TGTGCCAGCAGTTTTCTATACTCCTACGAGCAGTACTTC	CASSFLYSYEQYF
TRBV7-9	-	TRBJ1-1	few	TGTGCCAGCAGCGCGACACTTATGAACACTGAAGCTTTCTTT	CASSATLMNTEAFF
TRBV5-6	-	TRBJ1-3	many	TGTGCCAGCAGCTTGTTCCGGACAATTCCTGGAAACACCATATATTTT	CASSLFRTIPGNTIYF
TRBV11-2	TRBD2	TRBJ2-2	-	TGTGCCAGCAGCACTCGGGGGGTAAAAAAGAACACCGGGGAGCTGTTTTTT	CASSTRGVKKNTGELFF
TRBV7-2	TRBD2	TRBJ2-1	many	TGTGCCAGCAGCTTAGAGGCGGGGGGGCCTAGTAAGCAGTTCTTC	CASSLEAGGPSKQFF
TRBV2	-	TRBJ2-2	many	TGTGCCAGCGGTGGGTCTACCCGCACCGGGGAGCTGTTTTTT	CASGGSTRTGELFF
TRBV19	TRBD1	TRBJ2-2	few	TGTGCCAGCGACGGACAGGCCGGCGACACCGGGGAGCTGTTTTTT	CASDGQAGDTGELFF
TRBV11-1	TRBD1	TRBJ2-3	many	TGTGCCAGCAGCTTCCGGACAGGGGTGGGCACAGATACGCAGTATTTT	CASSFRTGVGTDTQYF
TRBV6-2/TRBV6-3	TRBD1	TRBJ2-6	-	TGTGCCAGCGCCGGGACAGGGAGACTCTCTGGGGCCAACGTCCTGACTTTC	CASAGTGRLSGANVLTF
TRBV7-7	-	TRBJ1-6	-	TGTGCTAGCAGCAGACTTGGGACCGCCCGGCCACCCCTCCACTTT	CASSRLGTARPPLHF
TRBV9	-	TRBJ2-2	-	TGTGCCAGCAGCATCAACGGGGAGCTGTTTTTT	CASSINGELFF
TRBV18	TRBD1	TRBJ2-7	many	TGTGCCAGCTCACTATCGGGACAGGGGTTCTACGAGCAGTACTTC	CASSLSGQGFYEQYF
TRBV6-1	-	TRBJ1-1	-	TGTGCCAGCACCATTACCCCGGGGTACACTGAAGCTTTCTTT	CASTITPGYTEAFF
TRBV7-2	TRBD1	TRBJ2-5	few	TGTGCCAGCAGCTGGACAGGGGGAAAAGAGACCCAGTACTTC	CASSWTGGKETQYF
TRBV12-3/TRBV12-4	-	TRBJ1-5	-	TGTGCCAGCAGTTTAGATTGGGTTGGGGCAAATCAGCCCCAGCATTTT	CASSLDWVGANQPQHF
TRBV18	-	TRBJ1-2	many	TGTGCCAGCTCACCACCAGGCCAGGGCTCTGGCTACACCTTC	CASSPPGQGSGYTF
TRBV2	-	TRBJ2-4	many	TGTGCCAGCAGTGACTCGAAGGGTCCGGCCAAAAACATTCAGTACTTC	CASSDSKGPAKNIQYF
TRBV29-1	TRBD1	TRBJ2-1	many	TGCAGCGTCGCAGCCGGGACAGACTACAATGAGCAGTTCTTC	CSVAAGTDYNEQFF
TRBV4-3	TRBD2	TRBJ2-3	few	TGCGCCAGCGCCCTCGGGGGGAACACAGATACGCAGTATTTT	CASALGGNTDTQYF
TRBV5-1	-	TRBJ2-2	-	TGCGCCAGCAGCTTGGAGTTCCAGGGCACCGGGGAGCTGTTTTTT	CASSLEFQGTGELFF
TRBV4-2	-	TRBJ1-2	few	TGTGCCAGCAGCCAAGATGGGCCAGGGATTTTAGGAAGGACTATGGGCTACACCTTC	CASSQDGPGILGRTMGYTF
TRBV12-3/TRBV12-4	TRBD1	TRBJ1-6	many	TGTGCCAGCACCCTTGGACAGGGCATTGTAAATTCACCCCTCCACTTT	CASTLGQGIVNSPLHF
TRBV18	-	TRBJ2-1	many	TGTGCCAGCTCACGGCAGAGCTCCTACAATGAGCAGTTCTTC	CASSRQSSYNEQFF
TRBV20-1	-	TRBJ1-3	many	TGCAGTGCTAGAGATCGTTCACGGGGGAGCAGGACCTCTGGAAACACCATATATTTT	CSARDRSRGSRTSGNTIYF
TRBV7-9	-	TRBJ2-3	many	TGTGCCAGCAGCCTCGGACCAGATACGCAGTATTTT	CASSLGPDTQYF
TRBV7-8	-	TRBJ1-2	many	TGTGCCAGCAGCTTAGCGCGGGGGGGCAGGGGCTACACCTTC	CASSLARGGRGYTF
TRBV7-9	-	TRBJ1-1	-	TGTGCCAGCAGCTTCGACGAATCGGAAGCTTTCTTT	CASSFDESEAFF
TRBV10-3	TRBD1	TRBJ1-5	-	TGTGCCATCAGTGAGTCAGAACAGGGGGGAAATCAGCCCCAGCATTTT	CAISESEQGGNQPQHF
TRBV20-1	-	TRBJ2-3	many	TGCAGTGTTGACAGAGAAACAGATACGCAGTATTTT	CSVDRETDTQYF
TRBV12-3/TRBV12-4	-	TRBJ2-3	many	TGTGCCAGCAGTTTTAACGCAGATACGCAGTATTTT	CASSFNADTQYF
TRBV12-3/TRBV12-4	-	TRBJ2-1	few	TGTGCCAGCAGTGTTCAGGACGCGCGTGAGCAGTTCTTC	CASSVQDAREQFF
TRBV13	-	TRBJ2-7	many	TGTGCCAGCAGCTTAGGACTTAGGGAGCTATTCGAGCAGTACTTC	CASSLGLRELFEQYF
TRBV3-1	-	TRBJ2-5	many	TGTGCCAGCAGCCATGACGGTCCCGGGACCCAGTACTTC	CASSHDGPGTQYF
TRBV25-1	TRBD1	TRBJ1-2	-	TGTGCCAGCAGTGAATCTCGGACAGGCCGGAACTATGGCTACACCTTC	CASSESRTGRNYGYTF
TRBV3-1	-	TRBJ1-1	many	TGTGCCAGCAGCCAAGCCCTCAGGGCCTCTGAAGCTTTCTTT	CASSQALRASEAFF
TRBV7-8	-	TRBJ1-1	few	TGTGCCAGCAGCATAAACACTGAAGCTTTCTTT	CASSINTEAFF
TRBV7-9	-	TRBJ2-2	-	TGTGCCAGCACTCGCCGTGGGTCTGGTGGCGGGGAGCTGTTTTTT	CASTRRGSGGGELFF
TRBV19	-	TRBJ2-3	few	TGTGCCAGTAGTATAGATCAAGCGGGTTTTAGCACAGATACGCAGTATTTT	CASSIDQAGFSTDTQYF